This T cell receptor (beta chain) was sequenced during a study of beta chain features in type 1 diabetes. In regard to this clone: Its antigen is unknown.

Investigators reverse transcribed all isolated RNA, so they sequenced expressed TCRB transcripts. Libraries were prepared by immunoSEQ multiplex PCR; TCRdb keeps only in-frame clonotypes and omits some of them. The sample has approximately 58,000 clones; 63% are singletons. Overall study results and limits: Across all four CD4+ subsets, people with type 1 diabetes showed modestly shorter TCRB CDR3s. Insertions at VDJ junctions were less frequent in type 1 diabetes patients. These patients also deleted more nucleotides at the same junctions.

This sequence was found in a woman aged 25 to 45 with type 1 diabetes. The sample comprised stem cell memory CD4+ T cells from blood.

DNA of the CDR3: TGTGCCAGCAGTGCAGGGACAGGGGGCAGAGGGCAGCCCCAGCATTTT. Its protein product is CASSAGTGGRGQPQHF. The chain combines TRBV28 with TRBJ1-5, with 12 bases identical to TRBD1. This CDR3 contains 16 residues. Germline V CDR1 and CDR2: MDHEN, SYDVKM. The trim removed 5 bases at V and 7 bases at J, leaving 9 bases unmatched.